The present entry profiles one T cell receptor (beta chain) with its context. No antigen is known for it. Base qualities were left out, and no much larger clone turns up one base away. This entry comes from a study of cytomegalovirus exposure and HLA in healthy donors (dated by TCRdb to 2017 to 2019). Some background on the complete study: An earlier analysis of several hundred of the donors reported approximately 300 Gb of sequence data and roughly 120 million unique TCR beta sequences obtained from about 170 million T cells. An early release covering some 640 HLA-typed donors comprised around 300 gigabases of sequencing data and some 79 million unique TCR sequences. Of the roughly 400 genotyped donors, less than 90% were placed in the genetic ancestry cluster associated with self-reported Caucasian donors. The aim of the study was to test whether cataloging public T cell receptors could identify signatures of past pathogen exposure. The study profiled the T cell repertoires of some 610 subjects by immunosequencing and related them to cytomegalovirus serostatus. In addition to the first cohort of several hundred subjects, a separate validation cohort of approximately 110 different subjects was used. High-throughput TCR immunosequencing, statistical association of individual TCRs with disease status, and machine learning were combined to predict cytomegalovirus infection status. To study patterns of TCR occurrence, a later analysis re-analyzed previously published TCR beta repertoires from under 750 donors and added high-resolution HLA genotyping. Rather than drawing on any new phenotypic data, the later analysis identified candidate immune exposures from TCR beta sequences and the way those sequences occurred across donors. An earlier analysis of approximately 580 of the donors used high-throughput TCR beta sequencing to judge whether each TCR beta V gene segment behaved as functional or pseudogenic. Donor age, sex, ethnicity and CMV serostatus were compiled alongside the repertoire data. A later genetic analysis used genome-wide SNP genotypes for about 60% of the roughly 700 donors, treating that subset as a discovery cohort. All discovery cohort repertoires had been generated using a single sequencing platform. Both class I and class II loci were covered by HLA typing, at four-digit resolution. The number of donors typed differed by locus, with roughly 629-640 for A, B, C, DRB1 and DQB1, around 500 for DQA1, 600 to 610 for DPA1, and some 450 for DPB1. Several DR-DQ haplotypes were handled as single units for association and clustering because linkage in the cohort was strong. Among around 400 genotyped donors of the cohort, an average of approximately 250,000 unique TCR beta nucleotide sequences were sequenced per donor, 15% to 20% of them non-productive.

In total, approximately 690 healthy bone marrow donors made up the cohort. At the time of sampling, every cohort member was nominally healthy, though immune exposures that went unrecorded were likely present. The donor was CMV seronegative and belonged to the group of 350 to 400 seronegative cohort members. Every donor gave a peripheral blood sample, and the peripheral blood mononuclear cells from that sample were used for TCR beta sequencing. The Qiagen DNeasy Blood Extraction Kit was used to extract genomic DNA from the blood cell samples. Unmatched junction bases come to 2, with V trimmed by 0 bases and J by 6 bases. The CDR3 covers 14 residues, taking in both the cysteine and the phenylalanine. Only the CDR3 part of the read is kept: 42 bases, read in frame from the first base. CDR1 and CDR2 are drawn from the germline V gene: MNHEY, SVGAGI. The library was prepared using the immunoSEQ multiplex PCR assay. For the multiplex PCR, a mixture combining 60 forward primers for TCR Vbeta segments and 13 reverse primers for TCR Jbeta segments was used. The CDR3 region of rearranged TCR beta genes was amplified from genomic DNA with a multiplex PCR assay. The amplified TCR beta libraries were sequenced on the Illumina HiSeq System as 87-base-pair reads. The study's own analysis went as follows. In a later analysis, 77 million or so unique TCR beta chains were counted across the 666 repertoires, and roughly 11 million of these chains were shared by at least two donors. Raw reads were error-corrected and collapsed into unique sequences with a nearest-neighbor algorithm that merged closely related sequences to remove PCR and sequencing errors. Alignment of CDR3 sequences to IMGT reference sequences was used to assign V, D and J gene segments. Each retained sequence needed at least a six-nucleotide match to both a V gene segment and a J gene segment. Rearrangements were called productive when the CDR3 lacked stop codons and stayed in frame with V and J; all others were non-productive. CDR3 was defined by IMGT convention, running from the second conserved V-encoded cysteine to the conserved J-encoded phenylalanine. The earlier analysis of some 540 of the donors excluded any sequence lacking an unambiguous match to a single V gene segment. An earlier analysis of a few hundred of the donors called V segments functional above 56.7% productive rearrangements and segregating when the between-donor standard deviation exceeded 5%. A statistical classification framework was developed to diagnose cytomegalovirus status using the catalog of TCR beta chain sequences. In a later analysis, TCR nucleotide sequences were compared against IMGT/GENE-DB human TR gene sequences so that V and J genes could be assigned. In a later analysis, CDR3 sequences and most-parsimonious VDJ recombination scenarios were assigned using the TCRdist pipeline. In a later analysis, each TCR beta chain was defined by its CDR3 amino acid sequence together with its V-gene family, and reads lacking a unique V-gene family were excluded. As a way to deal with suspected cross-contamination and a sequencing artifact, a later analysis dropped nearly 600 nucleotide sequences that were highly shared and had low generation probability. For each public chain, a later analysis derived a clonal expansion index from normalized ranks of inferred template counts within each repertoire. In a later analysis, generation probabilities were computed using a VDJ recombination model fitted to out-of-frame rearrangements, and the results were checked against IGoR. Hypergeometric tests were used in a later analysis to score TCR-TCR, TCR-HLA and TCR-CMV co-occurrence, with a repertoire-size bias correction applied to the TCR pairs. A later analysis estimated false discovery rates by permuting HLA or CMV assignments 20 times. A later analysis grouped co-occurring TCRs with DBSCAN, adding TCRdist sequence similarity when clustering within HLA-allele-positive subsets. Repertoires with fewer than 30,000 or more than 120,000 public chains were left out of co-occurrence clustering, as were about 5 repertoires with anomalous nucleotide sharing. TCRdb provides this immuneACCESS table in a form limited to in-frame rearrangements. Some clones are lacking; in checked studies, under half of them reflect an unresolved V gene, and why the rest are absent is not known. The V and J calls and clone size were taken over from that table, and D and trimming were inferred from the DNA. This sample lists 100,000 or so clones; approximately 63% were detected once. Together, the top ten hold around 6.5% of the sample.

The study at large found these results: The study listed approximately 150 TCR beta chains as associated with cytomegalovirus. According to a later analysis, parvovirus B19, influenza, CMV and Epstein-Barr virus appeared linked to several top co-occurrence clusters. A further reported finding was that TCR beta sequences accurately predicted the HLA-A and HLA-B alleles for most subjects in the first cohort. In a later genetic analysis, fewer N-insertions in productive TCRs were reported among donors in an Asian-associated ancestry cluster than the roughly 700-donor mean. When HLA alleles, especially DR and DQ, strongly co-occurred, attributing TCR associations to individual alleles was difficult. A later analysis found that most CMV-associated TCR beta chains appeared HLA-restricted, with HLA associations seemingly driven largely by CMV exposure. Across donors, most TCR sequences were observed very rarely, whereas some public TCRs were present in many individuals. Specific HLA alleles were associated with roughly 17,000 TCR beta sequences at a false discovery rate of 0.05 in a later analysis. Because counts were too low, roughly 18 rarely observed V segments, including chromosome 9 orphons, were left out of the earlier analysis of about 620 of the donors. The authors suggested that the approach could potentially be extended to other disease states and immunological phenotypes. The 87-base-pair reads could not distinguish some IMGT-functional V segments, including TRBV6-2 and TRBV6-3, so those segments were excluded. Sequencing depth was assumed to be roughly uniform across donors in the presence/absence analyses, though that assumption may not hold. The only immune exposure information available for the cohort was CMV serostatus. A cluster of highly shared sequence variants was judged likely to be a technical artifact of the sequencing pipeline. An earlier analysis of around 540 of the donors showed that most TCR beta V segments appeared in productive rearrangements either about 87% or about 30% of the time, which broadly matched IMGT annotations. The cohort was sequenced for TCR beta chains only, and without alpha or paired-chain data the features that could be detected were limited. In a later analysis, TCR association rates were found to vary across HLA loci, with the most associated TCRs seen for DRB1 alleles and the fewest for HLA-C alleles. V-gene and J-gene trimming of TCR beta chains was associated with a missense DCLRE1C variant in a later genetic analysis, and the association was replicated in an independent cohort. Cytomegalovirus status was reported to be diagnosed by the classifier with high specificity and sensitivity in both the original and validation cohorts. Correlated functional status among segregating V segments might reflect linkage disequilibrium, but an unknown experimental factor could not be ruled out. Because some donors lacked HLA typing at each locus, the association tests relied only on the typed subset. In vitro tests confirmed that three of the cytomegalovirus-associated TCR beta chains recognize cytomegalovirus antigens. In a later analysis, HLA-associated TCR beta chains were found to be more clonally expanded and to have lower generation probabilities than equally common non-associated chains.

The sequencing input was PBMCs. The chain was built from TRBV6-5 and TRBJ2-1, and 7 junction bases match TRBD1. This clonotype originated in a woman in her thirties in good health and CMV-seronegative. The DNA reads as follows: TGTGCCAGCAGTTACTCGGCAGGGGGCAATGAGCAGTTCTTC. Its product reads: CASSYSAGGNEQFF.